The 17 T cell receptor beta chains below were found in one sample sequenced in a study of cytomegalovirus exposure and HLA in healthy donors. A multiplex PCR was run with 60 Vbeta primers and 13 Jbeta primers. Using immunoSEQ multiplex PCR, the repertoire was profiled, and TCRdb retains in-frame clones only, with some absent. The table lists about 32,000 clones, 70% to 85% of them singletons. Source material: PBMCs. The source of these receptors is a woman younger than 30 in good health and CMV-seronegative.

This chain joins TRBV11-2 and TRBJ2-2; TRBD1 aligns across 11 bases. Germline-derived CDR1 and CDR2 are SGHAT and FQNNGV. J lost 4 bases, V lost 5 bases, and 15 bases had no gene match. The length of the CDR3 is 19 residues. CDR3 in amino acids: CASSPGTGGGRRGTGELFF. The DNA for the CDR3 is TGTGCCAGCAGCCCCGGGACAGGGGGAGGGCGACGAGGCACCGGGGAGCTGTTTTTT. Full variable domain (remainder filled in from reference TRBV11-2 and TRBJ2-2): EAGVAQSPRYKIIEKRQSVAFWCNPISGHATLYWYQQILGQGPKLLIQFQNNGVVDDSQLPKDRFSAERLKGVDSTLKIQPAKLEDSAVYLCASSPGTGGGRRGTGELFFGEGSRLTVL.

This rearrangement joins TRBV30 to TRBJ1-2; 7 nucleotides line up with TRBD1. Germline V gene data show CDR1 as GTSNPN and CDR2 as SVGIG (reference sequence). This CDR3 contains 12 residues. Trimming at V came to 7 bases and at J to 9 bases, leaving 11 bases not matched to a gene. CDR3 protein: CASRIPGGSYTF. Written as DNA, the CDR3 is TGTGCCTCGAGAATACCAGGGGGAAGCTACACCTTC.

J is TRBJ2-7 and V is TRBV7-9; TRBD1 aligns across 8 bases. Germline CDR1 is SEHNR and CDR2 is FQNEAQ (reference sequence). The CDR3 covers 15 residues. The J segment lost 2 bases and the V segment lost 4 bases, leaving 7 bases of the junction unmatched. CDR3 sequence: CASSSPTGVPYEQYF. CDR3 bases: TGTGCCAGCAGCTCCCCGACAGGGGTACCCTACGAGCAGTACTTC.

This sequence joins TRBV7-3 and TRBJ2-1, with 14 bases lining up with TRBD2. V lost 3 bases, J lost 9 bases, and 4 bases stayed unmatched. The CDR3 runs 15 residues. Per germline, CDR1 SGHTA and CDR2 FQGTGA. Written as DNA, the CDR3 is TGTGCCAGCAGCTTGACTAGCGGGAGGGCCGTTGAGCAGTTCTTC. Translated, it gives CASSLTSGRAVEQFF.

The V and J genes are TRBV29-1 and TRBJ1-5; D is possibly TRBD1 (5 bases). V gave up 4 bases and J gave up 4 bases, with 11 bases separating them. Looked up from germline, CDR1 is SQVTM and CDR2 is ANQGSEA. The CDR3 spans 13 residues. The CDR3 bases are TGCAGCGTTGGTTGGGGGGAAAATCAGCCCCAGCATTTT. Protein product: CSVGWGENQPQHF. The variable domain in full, completed from reference TRBV29-1 and TRBJ1-5, reads SAVISQKPSRDICQRGTSLTIQCQVDSQVTMMFWYRQQPGQSLTLIATANQGSEATYESGFVIDKFPISRPNLTFSTLTVSNMSPEDSSIYLCSVGWGENQPQHFGDGTRLSIL.

The chain carries TRBV4-1 and TRBJ2-4; no definite D call. The V end lost 0 bases, the J end lost 3 bases, and 6 bases lay between the germline ends. CDR3 length: 14 amino acids. CDR1 is MGHRA, CDR2 YSYEKL, per germline. CDR3 residues: CASSQEASKNIQYF. CDR3 sequence (DNA): TGCGCCAGCAGCCAAGAGGCCAGCAAAAACATTCAGTACTTC.

The chain is built from TRBV5-6 and TRBJ2-1; possibly TRBD1 for D (5 bases). The length of the CDR3 is 17 residues. The V gene lost 4 bases and the J gene lost 1 base, with 18 bases spanning the gap. CDR1 is SGHDT, CDR2 YYEEEE, per germline. CDR3 loop: CASSQDISDASYNEQFF. The CDR3 nucleotides read TGTGCCAGCAGCCAGGACATTTCCGATGCATCCTACAATGAGCAGTTCTTC.

The chain recombines TRBV21-1 with TRBJ2-5; whether TRBD2, the table's D call, matches the DNA was not checked. TRBV21-1 counts as a pseudogene. The CDR3 has 18 residues. The DNA of the CDR3 is TGTGCCAGCAGGGACTCCGGGACTAGCGGGAGGGCGGGTGAGACCCAGTACTTC. This sequence encodes CASRDSGTSGRAGETQYF.

This chain connects TRBV7-2 to TRBJ2-1, with TRBD2 as a possible D gene (5 bases). This CDR3 is built from 13 residues. Trimming removed 3 bases at V and 7 bases at J, with 10 bases between. Germline assignment: CDR1 SGHTA and CDR2 FQGNSA. The CDR3 DNA is TGTGCCAGCAGCTTTTCGGGGAGAAATGAGCAGTTCTTC. It specifies CASSFSGRNEQFF. The variable domain in full, with the rest retrieved from reference TRBV7-2 and TRBJ2-1, is GAGVSQSPSNKVTEKGKDVELRCDPISGHTALYWYRQSLGQGLEFLIYFQGNSAPDKSGLPSDRFSAERTGGSVSTLTIQRTQQEDSAVYLCASSFSGRNEQFFGPGTRLTVL.

The V call is TRBV4-3, the J call TRBJ2-1; 10 bases align to TRBD2. The CDR3 runs to 16 residues. Germline CDR1 and CDR2: LGHNA and YSLEER. V trimming: 1 base; J trimming: 8 bases; junction bases outside the gene matches: 8. CDR3 sequence reads: CASSQVWLAGVHEQFF. In nucleotides, the CDR3 is TGCGCCAGCAGCCAAGTCTGGCTAGCGGGAGTGCATGAGCAGTTCTTC.

The chain joins TRBV5-4 to TRBJ1-6; TRBD1 might be the D (5 bases). Looked up from germline, CDR1 is SGHNT and CDR2 is YYREEE (reference sequence). The CDR3 runs to 15 residues. Trimming removed 0 bases from V and 5 bases from J, with 9 bases in between. CDR3: CASSLAGGDNSPLHF. The CDR3, as DNA: TGTGCCAGCAGCTTGGCGGGGGGAGATAATTCACCCCTCCACTTT.

V usage is TRBV29-1 and J usage is TRBJ2-1; 14 bases map to TRBD2. CDR3 size: 19 residues. The J segment lost 0 bases and the V segment lost 0 bases, leaving 7 bases of the junction unmatched. CDR1 and CDR2 (germline): SQVTM, ANQGSEA. The CDR3 loop reads CSVEDLGLAGGNSYNEQFF. DNA for the CDR3: TGCAGCGTTGAAGATCTCGGACTAGCGGGAGGTAACTCCTACAATGAGCAGTTCTTC.

A single count supports this clone. V is TRBV6-5 and J is TRBJ2-3; 8 bases fit TRBD2. V gave up 4 bases and J gave up 8 bases; unmatched junction bases: 8. In germline, CDR1 is MNHEY, CDR2 SVGAGI. This CDR3 has 14 residues. Here the CDR3 reads CASSSGTSQATQYF. The DNA for the CDR3 is TGTGCCAGCAGTTCTGGGACTAGTCAGGCTACGCAGTATTTT.

The chain has TRBV28 and TRBJ1-2; 9 nucleotides match TRBD1. Germline V gene sequence: CDR1 MDHEN, CDR2 SYDVKM. The J segment lost 4 bases and the V segment lost 5 bases, leaving 11 bases of the junction unmatched. CDR3 size: 16 residues. The CDR3 sequence: CASSKQGAQGFYGYTF. CDR3 DNA: TGTGCCAGCAGTAAACAGGGGGCCCAAGGGTTCTATGGCTACACCTTC.

This clone turned up a few times. The J gene is TRBJ1-3, the V gene TRBV6-1; D remains unclear. The germline CDR1 and CDR2 sequences are MNHNS and SASEGT. V was trimmed by 2 bases and J by 2 bases, leaving 10 bases between them. The CDR3 contains 15 residues. The CDR3: CASSEYRVTGNTIYF. The CDR3 DNA reads as TGTGCCAGCAGTGAATATCGGGTAACTGGAAACACCATATATTTT.

The chain combines TRBV7-2 with TRBJ2-1; TRBD1 aligns across 11 bases. V dropped 5 bases and J dropped 6; count of bases not matched to a gene: 9. This CDR3 region has 16 residues. Looked up from germline, CDR1 is SGHTA and CDR2 is FQGNSA. CDR3 sequence: CASSRWTGGPGNEQFF. The CDR3 DNA reads TGTGCCAGCAGCCGCTGGACAGGGGGCCCCGGCAATGAGCAGTTCTTC.

The chain recombines TRBV28 with TRBJ1-1, with D possibly matching TRBD1 (6 bases). Trimming took off 11 bases at V and 1 base at J, with 14 bases between the two ends. The CDR3 spans 13 residues. Germline lookup yields CDR1 MDHEN and CDR2 SYDVKM. DNA for the CDR3: TGTGCCGGGATAAACAGGGCGAACACTGAAGCTTTCTTT. This gives the protein CAGINRANTEAFF.